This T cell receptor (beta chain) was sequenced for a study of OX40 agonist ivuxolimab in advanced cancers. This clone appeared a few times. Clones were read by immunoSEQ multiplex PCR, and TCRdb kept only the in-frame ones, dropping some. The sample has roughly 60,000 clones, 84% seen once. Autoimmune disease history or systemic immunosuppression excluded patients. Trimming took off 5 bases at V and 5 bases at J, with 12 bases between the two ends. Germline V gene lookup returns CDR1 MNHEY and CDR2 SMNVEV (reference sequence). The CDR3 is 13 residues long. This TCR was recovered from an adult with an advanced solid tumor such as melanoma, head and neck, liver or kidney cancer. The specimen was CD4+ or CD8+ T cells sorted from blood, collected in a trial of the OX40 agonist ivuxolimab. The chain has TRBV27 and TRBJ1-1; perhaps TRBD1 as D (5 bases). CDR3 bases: TGTGCCAGCAGTCCGAGGAGGGGTACTGAAGCTTTCTTT. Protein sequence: CASSPRRGTEAFF.